This entry describes one T cell receptor beta chain. Its antigen remains unknown. This entry belongs to a study of beta chain features in type 1 diabetes. Whole-study results and caveats: Fewer insertions but more deletions were seen at VDJ junctions in type 1 diabetes patients. Shortening of TCRB CDR3s, moderate but significant, appeared in all four CD4+ subsets of Type 1 diabetes patients.

J gave up 2 bases and V 5 bases, and 5 bases lay outside the gene matches. CDR3 size: 13 residues. Germline V gene lookup returns CDR1 GTSNPN and CDR2 SVGIG (reference sequence). The entirety of the isolated RNA underwent reverse transcription, so expressed TCRB transcripts were sequenced. TCRdb's copy holds only in-frame clones and misses some; the assay was immunoSEQ multiplex PCR. The sample yields more than 150,000 clones, about 13% seen once. This clonotype was sampled from a woman under 30 in good health. The V and J genes are TRBV30 and TRBJ2-7; TRBD1 matches at 8 bases. Source material: central memory CD4+ T cells from blood. The DNA for the CDR3 is TGTGCCTGGGTGCGGGACAGGCCCTACGAGCAGTACTTC. It codes for CAWVRDRPYEQYF. Using reference TRBV30 and TRBJ2-7 for the parts outside the CDR3, the full variable domain is SQTIHQWPATLVQPVGSPLSLECTVEGTSNPNLYWYRQAAGRGLQLLFYSVGIGQISSEVPQNLSASRPQDRQFILSSKKLLLSDSGFYLCAWVRDRPYEQYFGPGTRLTVT.